This T cell receptor (beta chain) stems from a study of human T cells and chemical hapten exposure. Study-wide background: Patch tests of 0.01% DPC on the upper back were read at 6 days.

MiXCR, applied by TCRdb to the RACE reads, yields one record per CDR3 protein. The sample includes approximately 100,000 distinct CDR3 sequences, about a tenth of them seen just once. The time point here: patch test 2, 6 weeks after DPC sensitization. As for treatment: therapeutic diphenylcyclopropenone sensitization with weekly scalp DPC. The V end was cut by 7 bases, the J end by 3 bases, with 12 bases between. The CDR3 is 13 amino acids. This clonotype turned up a few times. The TCR comes from a middle-aged woman with alopecia areata. Some clones in this sample may be carry-over from other donors' samples. The sequencing used whole blood, collected in connection with sensitization to the hapten diphenylcyclopropenone (DPC). V usage is TRBV12-3 or TRBV12-4 and J usage is TRBJ1-2; weak D call: TRBD1 (6 bases). The CDR3 is CASTQGGYYGYTF. In nucleotides, the CDR3 is TGTGCCAGCACTCAAGGGGGTTACTATGGCTACACCTTC.